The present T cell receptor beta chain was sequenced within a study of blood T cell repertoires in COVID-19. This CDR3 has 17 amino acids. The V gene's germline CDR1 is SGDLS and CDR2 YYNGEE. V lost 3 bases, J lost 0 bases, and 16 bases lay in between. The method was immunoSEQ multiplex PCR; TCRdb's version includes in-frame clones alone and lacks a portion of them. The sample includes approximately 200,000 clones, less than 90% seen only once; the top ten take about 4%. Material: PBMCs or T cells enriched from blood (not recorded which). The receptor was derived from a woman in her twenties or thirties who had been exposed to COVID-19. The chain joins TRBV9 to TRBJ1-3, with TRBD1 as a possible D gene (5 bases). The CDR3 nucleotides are TGTGCCAGCAGCGCACCGCGGGGCCAAGACTCTGGAAACACCATATATTTT. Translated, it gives CASSAPRGQDSGNTIYF.